Below, 25 T cell receptor beta chains from the same sample are listed, as sequenced in a study of cytomegalovirus exposure and HLA in healthy donors. The PCR ran on 60 Vbeta and 13 Jbeta primers. Here immunoSEQ multiplex PCR was the method, and the copy in TCRdb shows in-frame clones only, minus some. The repertoire holds fewer than 200,000 clones, with 80% to 85% as singletons. Sequenced material: PBMCs. The source of these receptors is a male donor in good health and CMV-seronegative.

CDR3: CASIPYPRSGTEAFF. The CDR3 DNA reads as TGTGCCAGCATCCCCTACCCACGGTCGGGCACTGAAGCTTTCTTT. The V call is TRBV6-5, the J call TRBJ1-1, with no clear D. Trimming pared 7 bases from V and 4 bases from J, leaving 19 bases between. Germline V gene data show CDR1 as MNHEY and CDR2 as SVGAGI. CDR3 length: 15 residues.

CDR3 in amino acids: CASSPPGAAGIQYF. The CDR3 DNA follows: TGTGCCAGCAGTCCCCCGGGAGCGGCAGGCATTCAGTACTTC. This chain links TRBV25-1 with TRBJ2-4, with D possibly being TRBD2 (6 bases). CDR1 and CDR2 from the germline V gene are MGHDK and SYGVNS. The V end was cut by 5 bases, the J end by 9 bases, with 17 bases between. The CDR3 covers 14 residues.

This chain's CDR3 is CASSRTSATDTQYF. For the CDR3, the DNA is TGTGCCAGCAGTAGGACTAGCGCGACAGATACGCAGTATTTT. The V and J genes are TRBV6-5 and TRBJ2-3, with 9 positions matching TRBD2. CDR1 is MNHEY, CDR2 SVGAGI, per germline. With V trimmed by 5 bases and J by 3 bases, 3 bases remained unmatched. The CDR3 is 14 residues long.

This clone was recorded once. The chain carries TRBV5-8 and TRBJ1-5; TRBD1 matches 7 bases. This CDR3 spans 14 amino acids. Germline CDR1 reads SGHTS; CDR2 reads YDEGEE. The J segment lost 7 bases and the V segment lost 2 bases, leaving 6 bases of the junction unmatched. The CDR3 DNA reads TGTGCCAGCAGCTTCCGACAGGGCTCACAGCCCCAGCATTTT. This gives the protein CASSFRQGSQPQHF. The variable domain in full, completed from reference TRBV5-8 and TRBJ1-5, reads EAGVTQSPTHLIKTRGQQATLRCSPISGHTSVYWYQQALGLGLQFLLWYDEGEERNRGNFPPRFSGRQFPNYSSELNVNALELEDSALYLCASSFRQGSQPQHFGDGTRLSIL.

J is TRBJ2-3 and V is TRBV27, with TRBD1 identical over 7 bases. This CDR3 contains 17 residues. Germline V gives CDR1 MNHEY, CDR2 SMNVEV (reference sequence). V dropped 5 bases and J dropped 2; count of bases not matched to a gene: 13. Written as DNA, the CDR3 is TGTGCCAGCAGTCCCCCGGGTAGGGGGCGAATCACAGATACGCAGTATTTT. It is translated as CASSPPGRGRITDTQYF.

In this sample, this clone turned up a few times. V and J are TRBV6-1 and TRBJ1-3; 8 bases are shared with TRBD1. Germline CDR1 is MNHNS and CDR2 is SASEGT. The CDR3 loop spans 15 amino acids. Trimming at V came to 6 bases and at J to 0 bases, leaving 4 bases not matched to a gene. The DNA for the CDR3 is TGTGCCAGCAGCAAACAGGGGGACTCTGGAAACACCATATATTTT. As protein: CASSKQGDSGNTIYF.

The chain joins TRBV11-3 to TRBJ2-5; D gene unclear. Between the trimmed V and J ends, which lost 0 bases and 13 bases, there was a span of 15 bases. The germline V gene encodes CDR1 SGHNT and CDR2 YENEEA. The CDR3 is made up of 13 amino acids. CDR3 in amino acids: CASSLDPAAPLYF. CDR3 bases: TGTGCCAGCAGCTTAGATCCGGCGGCCCCTTTGTACTTC.

The rearrangement joins TRBV7-6 to TRBJ2-7; D perhaps matches TRBD1 (5 bases). The CDR3 loop spans 14 amino acids. Trimming cost V 3 bases and J 8 bases, with 17 bases left between them. Germline V gene data show CDR1 as SGHVS and CDR2 as FNYEAQ. In DNA form, the CDR3 reads TGTGCCAGCAGCTTCACAGGAACCTACGACAAGCAGTACTTC. Translated: CASSFTGTYDKQYF. Full variable domain (rest looked up from reference TRBV7-6 and TRBJ2-7): GAGVSQSPRYKVTKRGQDVALRCDPISGHVSLYWYRQALGQGPEFLTYFNYEAQQDKSGLPNDRFSAERPEGSISTLTIQRTEQRDSAMYRCASSFTGTYDKQYFGPGTRLTVT.

This rearrangement joins TRBV6-5 to TRBJ2-7, with D possibly TRBD1 on 5 matching bases. Germline assignment: CDR1 MNHEY and CDR2 SVGAGI. This CDR3 spans 12 amino acids. The V and J ends lost 6 bases and 1 base respectively, with 7 bases between them. CDR3 sequence (DNA): TGTGCCAGCAGGCAGGGATCCTACGAGCAGTACTTC. This encodes CASRQGSYEQYF.

The gene calls are TRBV7-8 and TRBJ2-2; D might be TRBD2 (6 bases). CDR3 length: 14 residues. Germline CDR1 SGHVS, CDR2 FQNEAQ. V lost 7 bases, J lost 5 bases, and 14 bases lay in between. The CDR3 coding sequence is TGTGCCAGCACCCGGGGGACCGGAACCGGGGAGCTGTTTTTT. As protein: CASTRGTGTGELFF.

The genes are TRBV5-1 and TRBJ2-2; 9 nucleotides agree with TRBD1. The V and J ends lost 3 bases and 3 bases, in that order; junction bases with no gene match: 3. This CDR3 contains 15 residues. Germline V gene sequence: CDR1 SGHRS, CDR2 YFSETQ. The CDR3 reads CASSSGDRDTGELFF. The CDR3 region has the DNA TGCGCCAGCAGCTCGGGGGACAGGGACACCGGGGAGCTGTTTTTT.

The rearrangement links TRBV10-3 to TRBJ2-1, with TRBD2 as a possible D gene (6 bases). The CDR3 has 12 amino acids. The germline V gene encodes CDR1 ENHRY and CDR2 SYGVKD. V was shortened by 6 bases and J by 8 bases, with 11 bases between the two germline ends. The CDR3 DNA sequence: TGTGCCATCAGGGACCCGGGGGATGAGCAGTTCTTC. It encodes CAIRDPGDEQFF.

A few counts support this clone. The rearrangement uses TRBV29-1 and TRBJ2-5; perhaps TRBD1 as D (6 bases). Per the germline V gene, CDR1 is SQVTM and CDR2 is ANQGSEA. This CDR3 is built from 12 residues. V gave up 6 bases and J gave up 5 bases, with 13 bases separating them. This chain's CDR3 is CSVPWGRETQYF. CDR3 coding DNA: TGCAGCGTCCCGTGGGGGCGGGAGACCCAGTACTTC.

Turning to this clone: The sample has other DNA sequences that encode this CDR3 too. The chain couples TRBV29-1 to TRBJ1-1; D perhaps matches TRBD1 (5 bases). The germline V gene encodes CDR1 SQVTM and CDR2 ANQGSEA. V lost 7 bases and J lost 1, with 10 bases in between. The CDR3 has 12 amino acids. Here the CDR3 reads CSAGHTNTEAFF. The CDR3 coding sequence is TGCAGCGCTGGACACACGAACACTGAAGCTTTCTTT.

The chain couples TRBV5-5 to TRBJ1-2, with 10 bases lining up with TRBD1. The ends lost 2 bases at V and 6 bases at J; junction bases unmatched: 4. Germline-derived CDR1 and CDR2 are SGHKS and YYEKEE (reference sequence). The CDR3 has 14 amino acids. Here the CDR3 DNA reads TGTGCCAGCAGCTTCCCCGGGACAGGGGATGGCTACACCTTC. Encoded protein: CASSFPGTGDGYTF.

The rearrangement joins TRBV7-6 to TRBJ2-7; perhaps TRBD1 as D (7 bases). The CDR3 extends over 13 amino acids. Germline loops: CDR1 SGHVS, CDR2 FNYEAQ. Trimming pared 1 base from V and 7 bases from J, leaving 11 bases between. Written as DNA, the CDR3 is TGTGCCAGCAGCTTAGTCCAGGGGGGTGAGCAGTACTTC. Translation: CASSLVQGGEQYF.

The count of this clone is one. Here the CDR3 reads CASSLVTGDEQYF. The DNA of the CDR3 is TGTGCCAGCAGCTTAGTGACAGGGGACGAGCAGTACTTC. The V call is TRBV11-3, the J call TRBJ2-7, with TRBD1 matching over 8 bases. The ends lost 1 base at V and 5 bases at J; junction bases unmatched: 1. This CDR3 spans 13 amino acids. Germline CDR1 is SGHNT and CDR2 is YENEEA.

V and J are TRBV6-5 and TRBJ1-1; 8 bases map to TRBD1. CDR1 is MNHEY, CDR2 SVGAGI, per germline. The CDR3 runs to 13 residues. Trimming took 6 bases from V and 3 from J; bases not matched to a gene: 3. As DNA, the CDR3 is TGTGCCAGCAGCTCGGACAGGGACACTGAAGCTTTCTTT. Its protein is CASSSDRDTEAFF.

V and J are TRBV5-8 and TRBJ2-5; tentatively, D is TRBD1 (6 bases). The CDR3 is 14 amino acids. The V end lost 3 bases, the J end lost 2 bases, and 11 bases lay between the germline ends. Germline lookup yields CDR1 SGHTS and CDR2 YDEGEE. CDR3 protein: CASSYPGVQETQYF. The CDR3, as DNA: TGTGCCAGCAGCTACCCAGGGGTTCAAGAGACCCAGTACTTC.

The count of this clone is one. This chain uses TRBV13 with TRBJ1-1; D may be TRBD1 (6 bases). There are 14 residues in the CDR3. CDR1 is PRHDT and CDR2 is FYEKMQ in the germline V gene (reference sequence). The V end was cut by 5 bases, the J end by 4 bases, with 14 bases between. The CDR3 protein is CASSPRQVFTEAFF. CDR3 nucleotide sequence: TGTGCCAGCAGCCCCAGACAGGTATTCACTGAAGCTTTCTTT.

The rearrangement links TRBV2 to TRBJ2-5, with D maybe TRBD1 (6 bases). V shed 5 bases and J shed 2 bases, with 9 bases lying between them. Germline V gives CDR1 SNHLY, CDR2 FYNNEI. There are 13 residues in the CDR3. CDR3 DNA sequence: TGTGCCAGCAGTAACAGGGAACAAGAGACCCAGTACTTC. Translation gives CASSNREQETQYF.

This chain links TRBV10-3 with TRBJ2-7; 7 bases fit TRBD1. With 3 bases clipped from V and 0 bases from J, the junction kept 2 bases outside the gene matches. CDR1 and CDR2 from the germline V gene are ENHRY and SYGVKD. This CDR3 region has 14 residues. The CDR3 reads CAISDPGGSYEQYF. The CDR3 nucleotides are TGTGCCATCAGTGACCCAGGGGGCTCCTACGAGCAGTACTTC.

This chain joins TRBV19 and TRBJ1-1; TRBD1 agrees at 7 bases. The J segment lost 8 bases and the V segment lost 7 bases, leaving 13 bases of the junction unmatched. Germline CDR1 is LNHDA and CDR2 is SQIVND (reference sequence). The CDR3 has 14 amino acids. Here the CDR3 DNA reads TGTGCCAGTACCACGGGACCCAGGGGGGCAGAAGCTTTCTTT. It encodes CASTTGPRGAEAFF.

This clone was counted once. The rearrangement links TRBV10-3 to TRBJ1-6; D might be TRBD1 (6 bases). V was shortened by 4 bases and J by 0 bases, with 10 bases between the two germline ends. Germline CDR1 and CDR2: ENHRY and SYGVKD. The CDR3 is made up of 16 amino acids. CDR3 DNA: TGTGCCATCAGTGCGCAGGGGAGCTCCTATAATTCACCCCTCCACTTT. Translating it yields CAISAQGSSYNSPLHF.

The chain joins TRBV4-1 to TRBJ2-7; D remains ambiguous. The V end lost 0 bases, the J end lost 3 bases, and 12 bases lay between the germline ends. Germline values: CDR1 MGHRA, CDR2 YSYEKL. This CDR3 has 15 amino acids. CDR3 sequence reads: CASSQDLGQSYEQYF. Here the CDR3 DNA reads TGCGCCAGCAGCCAAGATCTGGGCCAAAGCTACGAGCAGTACTTC.